The rows below give T cell receptor beta chains drawn from one sample of a study of T cell changes during pregnancy in multiple sclerosis. Sequenced by immunoSEQ multiplex PCR; TCRdb stores in-frame clones only, minus some. The sample lists around 55,000 clones; 85% to 95% were seen once. The sequenced sample was CD8+ T cells from peripheral blood mononuclear cells, obtained in the second trimester of pregnancy. These receptors were obtained from a female donor with multiple sclerosis, enrolled in a pregnancy study. The CDR3 runs from the conserved cysteine through the conserved F or W. The D gene is left open where the match is weak. The size entry is marked missing in some rows and otherwise reads once, few, many or a size class.

NA	TRBD1	TRBV7-6	TRBJ2-7	TGTGCCAGCAGCCTGGGACAGGGGAACGAGCAGTACTTC	CASSLGQGNEQYF
once	TRBD2	TRBV9	TRBJ2-1	TGTGCCAGCAGCGTAGGGGCACGGACTAGCGCGAATGAGCAGTTCTTC	CASSVGARTSANEQFF
once	NA	TRBV19	TRBJ2-7	TGTGCCAGTAGTATAGATCGGCAGGTAAACGAGCAGTACTTC	CASSIDRQVNEQYF
NA	NA	TRBV4-1	TRBJ1-2	TGCGCCAGCAGCCAAGAAACAGGCTATGGCTACACCTTC	CASSQETGYGYTF
NA	NA	TRBV7-3	TRBJ1-1	TGTGCCAGCAGCTTAGTTCCCGGCACTGAAGCTTTCTTT	CASSLVPGTEAFF
many	NA	TRBV5-1	TRBJ1-5	TGCGCCAGCAGCACCGAAGGGGATCAGCCCCAGCATTTT	CASSTEGDQPQHF
NA	TRBD1	TRBV9	TRBJ2-2	TGTGCCAGCAGCGTAGGGGAAGGGGGCGTCGGGGAGCTGTTTTTT	CASSVGEGGVGELFF
NA	NA	TRBV28	TRBJ2-7	TGTGCCAGCAGTTCAGGAAGTGACATCTCCTACGAGCAGTACTTC	CASSSGSDISYEQYF
NA	NA	TRBV27	TRBJ2-7	TGTGCCAGCAGTCAGGGGATCGACTACGAGCAGTACTTC	CASSQGIDYEQYF
NA	NA	TRBV9	TRBJ2-5	TGTGCCAGCAGCGTAGGCCAGGGAGGTACGGAGACCCAGTACTTC	CASSVGQGGTETQYF
NA	TRBD1	TRBV27	TRBJ1-2	TGTGCCAGCAGTTTATCGGGGACAGCGGCTTCTGGCTACACCTTC	CASSLSGTAASGYTF
few	NA	TRBV19	TRBJ1-1	TGTGCCAGTAGAAGGGGTTTTTCAGAAGCTTTCTTT	CASRRGFSEAFF
once	TRBD1	TRBV6-1	TRBJ1-2	TGTGCCAGCAGTGAAGCCCCAGGACAGGCTTTCTATGGCTACACCTTC	CASSEAPGQAFYGYTF
once	TRBD1	TRBV4-1	TRBJ2-7	TGCGCCAGCAGCCAAGAGGCGCAGGGGGCCAACGAGCAGTACTTC	CASSQEAQGANEQYF
NA	TRBD1	TRBV2	TRBJ1-2	TGTGCCAGAGACAGGGATGCCTCTCTCAACTATGGCTACACCTTC	CARDRDASLNYGYTF
NA	TRBD1	TRBV25-1	TRBJ2-2	TGTGCCAGCAGTGCCAGGGGGTACACCGGGGAGCTGTTTTTT	CASSARGYTGELFF